This T cell receptor beta chain was obtained from a study of tumor-infiltrating lymphocytes in primary liver carcinoma. Co-extraction of both nucleic acids (RNA and DNA) used roughly 20-33 mg of unsorted bulk tissue. The input was approximately 500 ng total RNA; TCR beta cDNA was made from it with a constant-region primer. Investigators got TCR beta libraries out of three nested multiplex PCR rounds, done with slightly modified ARM-PCR. Each of the first two PCR rounds ran approximately 11 cycles with TRBV1-TRBV30 forward and C-beta reverse primers. From the multiplex PCR reads, TCRdb called clonotypes with MiXCR, one entry per CDR3 protein. The sample has about 44,000 distinct CDR3 sequences; around 75% are singletons. Per the germline V gene, CDR1 is SQVTM and CDR2 is ANQGSEA. CDR3 length: 13 amino acids. Regarding this clonotype: The junction departs from the called germline gene at one end, perhaps through a read error.

The chain uses TRBV29-1 and TRBJ2-1; no reliable D call. This TCR derives from a woman in her thirties with primary liver carcinoma and hepatitis B virus infection. Material: tumor-adjacent normal liver tissue. The CDR3 loop reads CSVDSSSYNEQFF. DNA for the CDR3: TGCAGCGTTGACTCGAGCTCCTACAACGAGCAGTTCTTC.